A selection of T cell receptor beta chains follows, all from one sample in a study of CD4 T cells in relation to SARS-CoV-2 and coronaviruses. The repertoire was sequenced with immunoSEQ multiplex PCR; TCRdb's copy has only in-frame clones and lacks some. In the table there are some 35,000 clones, more than 75% of which are singletons. The specimen sequenced was memory CD4+ T cells from PBMCs. The receptors shown here come from an adult with COVID-19. Both conserved end residues are part of each CDR3. A D gene is named only where the DNA matches it firmly. Clone size is not always given. Where it is, it says once, few, many or a class for expanded clones.

CDR3 DNA,CDR3 protein,clone size,V gene,D gene,J gene
TGTGCCAGCAGCTTATCGGCGGGGTGGAGGACACCCCTCCACTTT,CASSLSAGWRTPLHF,-,TRBV11-1,-,TRBJ1-6
TGTGCCAGCTCACCATGGACAGGGGAAGAGCAGTACTTC,CASSPWTGEEQYF,-,TRBV18,TRBD1,TRBJ2-7
TGTGCCAGCAGCCCATACACCGGGGAGCTGTTTTTT,CASSPYTGELFF,few,TRBV14,-,TRBJ2-2
TGTGCCAGCAGTGCACTACCGGGACAGGGCCCCGGGGAGCTGTTTTTT,CASSALPGQGPGELFF,medium-sized,TRBV6-1,TRBD1,TRBJ2-2
TGTGCCAGCAGTTTAGGGACAGGGATCTTTCCTAACTATGGCTACACCTTC,CASSLGTGIFPNYGYTF,-,TRBV28,TRBD1,TRBJ1-2
TGTGCCAGCAGCTTAGCAGATACGCAGTATTTT,CASSLADTQYF,-,TRBV7-2,-,TRBJ2-3
TGTGCCAGCTCACCAAGAGGGCAGAGCTCCTATAATTCACCCCTCCACTTT,CASSPRGQSSYNSPLHF,-,TRBV18,-,TRBJ1-6
TGCGCCAGCAGACCTACGGGGGGGTTGGAGACCCAGTACTTC,CASRPTGGLETQYF,-,TRBV5-1,TRBD2,TRBJ2-5
TGTGCCAGCAGTGGGGGGGGCGCGGGAGAGACCCAGTACTTC,CASSGGGAGETQYF,few,TRBV27,-,TRBJ2-5
TGTGCCAGCAGTTTCGGACTAGCGGGGGCCACAGATACGCAGTATTTT,CASSFGLAGATDTQYF,-,TRBV6-2/TRBV6-3,TRBD2,TRBJ2-3
TGTGCCAGCAGTTTGGGACAGTATAGCAATCAGCCCCAGCATTTT,CASSLGQYSNQPQHF,once,TRBV6-5,TRBD1,TRBJ1-5
TGTGCCAGCAGCATACCGGGACAGGGATACCACGAGCAGTACTTC,CASSIPGQGYHEQYF,-,TRBV2,TRBD1,TRBJ2-7
TGTGCCAGCAGTGTGGGGAACGAGCAGTACTTC,CASSVGNEQYF,few,TRBV2,-,TRBJ2-7
TGCGCCAGCAGTCGCCGGGACAGTCATCAATTCTTC,CASSRRDSHQFF,-,TRBV23-1,TRBD1,TRBJ2-1
TGTGCCAGCAGCTTAGCGTCATTCTCTGGAAACACCATATATTTT,CASSLASFSGNTIYF,once,TRBV11-3,-,TRBJ1-3
TGTGCCAGCAGCAGGAACGTCAGGGTTACCCTTTATAGCAATCAGCCCCAGCATTTT,CASSRNVRVTLYSNQPQHF,once,TRBV21-1,-,TRBJ1-5
TGTGCCAGCAGTTTACGGCCAGGGCCTCCCTACGAGCAGTACTTC,CASSLRPGPPYEQYF,-,TRBV28,-,TRBJ2-7
TGTGCCAGCAGCGCCAGACCAGGGGAGACCCAGTACTTC,CASSARPGETQYF,-,TRBV5-4,-,TRBJ2-5
TGTGCCAGCAGTTTTCTCAGGAGCTATAATGAAAAACTGTTTTTT,CASSFLRSYNEKLFF,-,TRBV27,-,TRBJ1-4
TGTGCCAGCAGCCCCCGTCGGTTGGGCAGGGTCCTGAACGAGCAGTACTTC,CASSPRRLGRVLNEQYF,-,TRBV13,-,TRBJ2-7
TGTGCCAGCAGCCCCCAGCGCGGCGGTGTCGATGGCTACACCTTC,CASSPQRGGVDGYTF,large,TRBV4-2,-,TRBJ1-2
TGCGCCAGCAGCCAGGGGGCTTCGAACACCGGGGAGCTGTTTTTT,CASSQGASNTGELFF,few,TRBV5-1,TRBD1,TRBJ2-2
TGCAGCGTTGAAGTCAACCAAGAGACCCAGTACTTC,CSVEVNQETQYF,once,TRBV29-1,-,TRBJ2-5
TGTGCCAGCAGCGTCCGGGACAGGGATTCGGGCACTGAAGCTTTCTTT,CASSVRDRDSGTEAFF,-,TRBV9,TRBD1,TRBJ1-1
TGCGCCAGCAGCTTGTCACAGGGGGCGAACAATGAGCAGTTCTTC,CASSLSQGANNEQFF,-,TRBV5-1,TRBD1,TRBJ2-1
TGTGCCAGCAGTCGGGAGCACGAGCAGTACTTC,CASSREHEQYF,-,TRBV11-3,-,TRBJ2-7
TGTGCCAGCAGTACTAGGGAGACCCAGTACTTC,CASSTRETQYF,-,TRBV6-5,-,TRBJ2-5
TGTGCCAGCAGAGGCCAGCGGGAGACCCAGTACTTC,CASRGQRETQYF,once,TRBV6-5,-,TRBJ2-5
TGCGCCAGCAGCCTAACAGGGGTTGGGGAAAAACTGTTTTTT,CASSLTGVGEKLFF,-,TRBV10-2,TRBD1,TRBJ1-4
TGTGCCAGCAGCCCTGGGGACAAGACCTACGAGCAGTACTTC,CASSPGDKTYEQYF,once,TRBV7-2,-,TRBJ2-7
TGCGCCAGCAGCCAGCCCCGGGCAGATACGCAGTATTTT,CASSQPRADTQYF,-,TRBV5-1,-,TRBJ2-3
TGTGCCAGCAGCCCCAGCTCCTATAATTCACCCCTCCACTTT,CASSPSSYNSPLHF,-,TRBV7-2,-,TRBJ1-6
TGTGCCAGCAGCCGGAATAGCGGGGGGCCCACAGATACGCAGTATTTT,CASSRNSGGPTDTQYF,-,TRBV5-4,TRBD2,TRBJ2-3
TGTGCCAGCAGCTTGGGAGGCGCCAGCAATCAGCCCCAGCATTTT,CASSLGGASNQPQHF,few,TRBV7-9,-,TRBJ1-5
TGTGCCAGCAGCTTCCCGAGGACGAATGAAAAACTGTTTTTT,CASSFPRTNEKLFF,-,TRBV7-3,-,TRBJ1-4
TGTGCCAGCAGCTCCACGGATTTTGTCGGTTCCTACGAGCAGTACTTC,CASSSTDFVGSYEQYF,-,TRBV11-3,-,TRBJ2-7
TGTGCCAGCAGGGGCGGTTCCTACGAGCAGTACTTC,CASRGGSYEQYF,-,TRBV25-1,-,TRBJ2-7
TGTGCCAGTAGTTACCCCGGGACTAGCGGGGTCAGGGATACGCAGTATTTT,CASSYPGTSGVRDTQYF,-,TRBV19,TRBD2,TRBJ2-3
TGTGCCACCAGACAGGGGAGGGAGCAGTACTTC,CATRQGREQYF,-,TRBV24-1,-,TRBJ2-7
TGTGCCAGCAGCTTGGCTTCTTTGGCAGGATACAATGAGCAGTTCTTC,CASSLASLAGYNEQFF,-,TRBV5-6,-,TRBJ2-1
TGTGCCAGCAGTTTAGTCAAGGGCCCCGAGCAGTACTTC,CASSLVKGPEQYF,-,TRBV27,-,TRBJ2-7
TGTGCCAGCAGCGGGAAGACTAGAGGCGGCGAGCAGTACTTC,CASSGKTRGGEQYF,-,TRBV27,-,TRBJ2-7
TGTGCCAGCGGGGAGACGGGGGCGAATGGCTACACCTTC,CASGETGANGYTF,-,TRBV6-5,-,TRBJ1-2
TGCGCCAGCAGCTTGGTTGGAGGCTACTACAATGAGCAGTTCTTC,CASSLVGGYYNEQFF,-,TRBV5-1,-,TRBJ2-1
TGCGCCAGCAGCACGGCGACAGGGGGGCTCTACGAGCAGTACTTC,CASSTATGGLYEQYF,-,TRBV5-1,TRBD1,TRBJ2-7
TGTGCCAGTAGATGGACAGGGCAAAATCAGGTCCAGCATTTT,CASRWTGQNQVQHF,-,TRBV19,TRBD1,TRBJ1-5
TGCGCCAGCAGCTTGGAGGGCTCTCGCGAGCAGTTCTTC,CASSLEGSREQFF,-,TRBV5-1,-,TRBJ2-1
TGTGCCAGCAGGTCAGAGAGGCCCAACACCGGGGAGCTGTTTTTT,CASRSERPNTGELFF,-,TRBV3-1/TRBV3-2,-,TRBJ2-2